This T cell receptor (beta chain) was observed in a study of blood T cells in healthy people across ages. V shed 6 bases and J shed 5 bases, with 13 bases lying between them. Germline CDR1 is MNHEY and CDR2 is SVGEGT. The CDR3 has 13 residues. For the second PCR, which ran for 7 to 11 cycles, a sample-barcoded 5' primer and a J-beta primer mix were used. TCRdb reprocessed the 5' RACE reads with MiXCR, giving one entry per CDR3 protein. The table shows roughly 1,800,000 distinct CDR3 sequences, with around 48% occurring only once. V gene TRBV6-2 or TRBV6-3 combines with J gene TRBJ1-2, with D perhaps TRBD1 (5 bases). The TCR was taken from a woman aged 40 to 50 in good health. Specimen: blood. The CDR3 here is CASRFGTEYGYTF. For the CDR3, the DNA is TGTGCCAGCAGATTTGGGACCGAATATGGCTACACCTTC.